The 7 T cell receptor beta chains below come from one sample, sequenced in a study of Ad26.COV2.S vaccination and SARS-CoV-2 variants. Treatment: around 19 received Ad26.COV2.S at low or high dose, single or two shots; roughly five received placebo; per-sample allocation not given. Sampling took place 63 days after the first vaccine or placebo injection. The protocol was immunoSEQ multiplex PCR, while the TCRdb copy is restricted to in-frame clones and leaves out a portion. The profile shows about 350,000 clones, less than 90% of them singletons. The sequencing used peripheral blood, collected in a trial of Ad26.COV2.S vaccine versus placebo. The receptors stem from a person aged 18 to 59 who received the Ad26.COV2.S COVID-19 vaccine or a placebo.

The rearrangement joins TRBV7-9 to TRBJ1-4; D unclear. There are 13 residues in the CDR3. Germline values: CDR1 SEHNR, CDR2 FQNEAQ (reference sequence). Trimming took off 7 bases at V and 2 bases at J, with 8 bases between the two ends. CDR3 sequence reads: CASTKQTNEKLFF. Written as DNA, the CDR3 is TGTGCCAGCACCAAACAGACTAATGAAAAACTGTTTTTT.

CDR3 nucleotides: TGTGCCATCAGTGGTACAGGGGACGCCAGATGGACTGAAGCTTTCTTT. Translation gives CAISGTGDARWTEAFF. The V gene is TRBV10-3, the J gene TRBJ1-1, with 7 bases lining up with TRBD1. The CDR3 runs to 16 residues. V lost 4 bases and J lost 5; bases outside the gene matches: 13. Germline-derived CDR1 and CDR2 are ENHRY and SYGVKD.

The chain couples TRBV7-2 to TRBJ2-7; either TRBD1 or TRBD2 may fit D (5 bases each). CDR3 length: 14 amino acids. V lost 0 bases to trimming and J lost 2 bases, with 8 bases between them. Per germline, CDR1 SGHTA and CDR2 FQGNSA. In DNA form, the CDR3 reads TGTGCCAGCAGCTTAGCGGGGGAACCCTACGAGCAGTACTTC. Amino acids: CASSLAGEPYEQYF.

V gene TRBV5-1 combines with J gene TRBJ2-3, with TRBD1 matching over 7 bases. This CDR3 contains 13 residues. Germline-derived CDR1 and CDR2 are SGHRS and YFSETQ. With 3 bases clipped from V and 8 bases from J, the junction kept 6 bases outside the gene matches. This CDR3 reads CASSSGTDATQYF. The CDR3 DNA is TGCGCCAGCAGCTCGGGGACAGATGCTACGCAGTATTTT.

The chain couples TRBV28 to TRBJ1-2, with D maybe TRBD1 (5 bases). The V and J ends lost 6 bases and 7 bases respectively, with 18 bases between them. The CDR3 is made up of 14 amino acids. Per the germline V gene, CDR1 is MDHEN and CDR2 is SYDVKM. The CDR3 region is CASSYWGGEAGYTF. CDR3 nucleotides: TGTGCCAGCAGCTACTGGGGAGGGGAGGCTGGCTACACCTTC.

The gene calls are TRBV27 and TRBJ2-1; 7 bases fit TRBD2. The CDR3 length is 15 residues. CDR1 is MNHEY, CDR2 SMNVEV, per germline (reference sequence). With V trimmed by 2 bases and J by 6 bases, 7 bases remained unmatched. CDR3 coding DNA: TGTGCCAGCAGTTTAACTAGCGCAGAGTCCAATGAGCAGTTCTTC. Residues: CASSLTSAESNEQFF.

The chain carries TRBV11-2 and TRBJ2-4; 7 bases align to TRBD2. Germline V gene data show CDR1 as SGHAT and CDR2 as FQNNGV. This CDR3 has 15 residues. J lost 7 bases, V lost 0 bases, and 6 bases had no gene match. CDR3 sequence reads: CASSLDRGRGNIQYF. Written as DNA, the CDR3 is TGTGCCAGCAGCTTAGATCGAGGGAGGGGTAACATTCAGTACTTC.